This T cell receptor (beta chain) was sequenced in a study of T-cell reconstitution after alpha-beta-depleted transplantation in children. Regarding the study as a whole: About two months after transplant, alpha-beta T cells reportedly came from several hundred expanded graft clones. By one year post-transplant, T-cell counts and diversity largely arose from T cells that were newly produced. The origin of high day-60 TCRbeta diversity in some patients lay in surviving recipient T cells and thymic progenitors.

V shed 7 bases, J shed 4 bases, and the junction held 12 bases outside the gene matches. Germline V gene sequence: CDR1 SQVTM, CDR2 ANQGSEA. The CDR3 length is 15 residues. It was with unique molecular identifiers that the TCRbeta library was prepared. TCRdb passed the PCR reads through MiXCR, listing each CDR3 protein once. Here the sample spans almost 250,000 distinct CDR3 sequences, roughly 26% being singletons. Only one count was recorded for this clonotype. The antigen is not known. Material: PBMCs, obtained before TCRalphabeta/CD19-depleted stem cell transplant. This chain uses TRBV29-1 with TRBJ2-2; 7 bases map to TRBD1. This sequence originates from a girl aged 2-10 years with Fanconi anemia, due to receive a stem cell transplant. In DNA, the CDR3 is TGCAGCGCCGGGTACGTTACAGGGGCCACCGGGGAGCTGTTTTTT. Amino acid sequence: CSAGYVTGATGELFF.